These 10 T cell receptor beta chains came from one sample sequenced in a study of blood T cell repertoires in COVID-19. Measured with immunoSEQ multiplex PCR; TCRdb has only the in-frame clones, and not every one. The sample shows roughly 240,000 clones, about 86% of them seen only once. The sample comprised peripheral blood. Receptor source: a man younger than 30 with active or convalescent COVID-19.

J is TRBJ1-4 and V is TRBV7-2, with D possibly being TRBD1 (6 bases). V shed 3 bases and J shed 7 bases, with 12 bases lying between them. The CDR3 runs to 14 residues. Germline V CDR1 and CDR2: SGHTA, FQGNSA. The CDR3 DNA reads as TGTGCCAGCAGCTTTTCAGGGGAGAGTGAAAAACTGTTTTTT. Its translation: CASSFSGESEKLFF. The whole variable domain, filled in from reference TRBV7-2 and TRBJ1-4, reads GAGVSQSPSNKVTEKGKDVELRCDPISGHTALYWYRQSLGQGLEFLIYFQGNSAPDKSGLPSDRFSAERTGGSVSTLTIQRTQQEDSAVYLCASSFSGESEKLFFGSGTQLSVL.

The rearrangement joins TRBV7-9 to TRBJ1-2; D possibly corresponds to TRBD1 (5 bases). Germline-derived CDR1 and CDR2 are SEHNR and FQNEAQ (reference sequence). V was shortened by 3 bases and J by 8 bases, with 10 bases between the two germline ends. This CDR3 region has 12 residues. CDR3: CASSFGGVGYTF. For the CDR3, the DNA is TGTGCCAGCAGCTTTGGAGGGGTCGGCTACACCTTC.

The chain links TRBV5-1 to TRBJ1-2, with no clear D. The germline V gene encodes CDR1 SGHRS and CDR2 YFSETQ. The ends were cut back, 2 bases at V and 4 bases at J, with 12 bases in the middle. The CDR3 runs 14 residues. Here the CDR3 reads CASSFAELSYGYTF. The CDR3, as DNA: TGCGCCAGCAGCTTTGCCGAGCTCTCCTATGGCTACACCTTC.

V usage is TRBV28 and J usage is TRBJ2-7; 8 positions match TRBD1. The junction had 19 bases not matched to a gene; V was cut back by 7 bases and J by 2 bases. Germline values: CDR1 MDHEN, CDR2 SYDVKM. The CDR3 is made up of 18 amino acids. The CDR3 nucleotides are TGTGCCAGCAAAAGCGTGGACAGGGCCCGAAGAGGGGCCTACGAGCAGTACTTC. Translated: CASKSVDRARRGAYEQYF.

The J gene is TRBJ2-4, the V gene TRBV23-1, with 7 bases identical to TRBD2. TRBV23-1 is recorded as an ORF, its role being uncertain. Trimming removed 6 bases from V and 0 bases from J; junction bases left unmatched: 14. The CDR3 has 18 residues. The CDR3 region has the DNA TGCGCCAGCAGGTCCCCTAAGGGAGGGTGGCTAGCCAAAAACATTCAGTACTTC. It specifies CASRSPKGGWLAKNIQYF.

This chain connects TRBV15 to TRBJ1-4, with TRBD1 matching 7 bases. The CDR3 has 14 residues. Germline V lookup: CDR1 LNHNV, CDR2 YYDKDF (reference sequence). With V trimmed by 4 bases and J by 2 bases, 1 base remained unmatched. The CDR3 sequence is CATSKGATNEKLFF. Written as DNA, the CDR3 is TGTGCCACCAGCAAGGGGGCGACTAATGAAAAACTGTTTTTT.

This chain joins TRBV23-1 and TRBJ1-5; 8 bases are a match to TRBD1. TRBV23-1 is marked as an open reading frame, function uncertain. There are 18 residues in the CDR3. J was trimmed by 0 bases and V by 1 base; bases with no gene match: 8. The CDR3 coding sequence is TGCGCCAGCAGTCAATTTAGGGGACAGGCCATTAGCAATCAGCCCCAGCATTTT. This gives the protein CASSQFRGQAISNQPQHF.

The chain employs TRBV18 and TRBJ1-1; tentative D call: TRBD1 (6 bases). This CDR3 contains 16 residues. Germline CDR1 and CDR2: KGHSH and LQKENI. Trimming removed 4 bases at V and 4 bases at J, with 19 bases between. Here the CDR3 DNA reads TGTGCCAGCTCACACGGGACATCCTCGGCGAGCACTGAAGCTTTCTTT. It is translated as CASSHGTSSASTEAFF.

The DNA of the CDR3 is TGCAGCGTTGATCGACAGGAAGAGACCCAGTACTTC. Translation gives CSVDRQEETQYF. This chain connects TRBV29-1 to TRBJ2-5, with D perhaps matching TRBD1 (6 bases). The germline gives CDR1 SQVTM, CDR2 ANQGSEA. The CDR3 runs to 12 residues. The V and J ends lost 3 bases and 3 bases respectively, with 8 bases between them. The full variable domain, its missing parts supplied by reference TRBV29-1 and TRBJ2-5, is SAVISQKPSRDICQRGTSLTIQCQVDSQVTMMFWYRQQPGQSLTLIATANQGSEATYESGFVIDKFPISRPNLTFSTLTVSNMSPEDSSIYLCSVDRQEETQYFGPGTRLLVL.

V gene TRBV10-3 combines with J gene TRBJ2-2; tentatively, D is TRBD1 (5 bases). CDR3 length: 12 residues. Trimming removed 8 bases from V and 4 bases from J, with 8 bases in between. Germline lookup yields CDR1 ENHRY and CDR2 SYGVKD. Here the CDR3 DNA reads TGTGCCATCCAGGGTTTCACCGGGGAGCTGTTTTTT. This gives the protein CAIQGFTGELFF.